The rows below give T cell receptor beta chains drawn from one sample of a study of blood T cell repertoires in COVID-19. Libraries were prepared by immunoSEQ multiplex PCR; TCRdb keeps only in-frame clonotypes and omits some of them. The data hold approximately 200,000 clones, with approximately 82% observed a single time. The specimen was peripheral blood. The receptors originated from a human donor with acute or convalescent COVID-19. The donor label of this sample is uncertain. Each CDR3 is given with its conserved first and last residue.

>TRBV5-1|TRBJ1-5
CASSLEGASNQPQHF
>TRBV12-3/TRBV12-4|TRBJ1-3
CASTGGARNTIYF
>TRBV6-6|TRBJ2-1
CASSLTGGGRSEQFF
>TRBV6-4|TRBJ1-5
CASSGQGAYPSCNQPQHF
>TRBV5-1|TRBJ1-3
CASSTGQEPSGNTIYF
>TRBV9|TRBJ1-2
CASTQMGSQSFYGYTF
>TRBV28|TRBJ1-5
CASSLVAQPQHF
>TRBV19|TRBJ1-1
CASRDTSDTEAFF
>TRBV7-3|TRBJ2-2
CASSFTGVTGELFF
>TRBV10-2|TRBJ1-6
CASSGTTGSYNSPLHF
>TRBV7-9|TRBJ2-7
CASSLESYSSYEQYF
>TRBV2|TRBJ2-2
CASSDKGWELFF
>TRBV6-1|TRBJ1-2
CASSELGTGGGYGYTF
>TRBV15|TRBJ2-1
CATSSSPGNEQFF
>TRBV2|TRBJ2-6
CASTRVSSGANVLTF
>TRBV7-6|TRBJ2-5
CASSLAQKLAGGRETQYF
>TRBV2|TRBJ2-7
CASRDTHYEQYF
>TRBV10-3|TRBJ1-5
CATSPGDGDQPQHF
>TRBV3-1/TRBV3-2|TRBJ1-2
CASSQEWSGLYF
>TRBV10-1|TRBJ2-2
CASSGRQGLAGELFF
>TRBV2|TRBJ1-5
CASSTQGGNQPQHF
>TRBV4-1|TRBJ2-5
CASSQDVGRQTQYF
>TRBV12-3/TRBV12-4|TRBJ1-1
CASSFAGTEAFF
>TRBV19|TRBJ2-2
CASGQEGGRRTGELFF
>TRBV18|TRBJ1-5
CASSPDRGGNQPQHF
>TRBV7-2|TRBJ2-4
CASSLYAGALAKNIQYF
>TRBV7-9|TRBJ2-2
CASSLPSGRGTGELFF
>TRBV28|TRBJ2-7
CASSTPPSGSYEQYF
>TRBV6-2/TRBV6-3|TRBJ2-1
CASSPRTISYNEQFF
>TRBV3-1/TRBV3-2|TRBJ2-7
CASSRALLSYEQYF
>TRBV30|TRBJ1-2
CACAQDSANYGYTF
>TRBV7-2|TRBJ1-1
CASSLTEGMGALF
>TRBV5-1|TRBJ2-7
CASSLAYGGGLSYEQYF
>TRBV10-3|TRBJ2-4
CAISESLAAPKNIQYF
>TRBV6-1|TRBJ1-2
CASSELKGPTNYGYTF
>TRBV7-9|TRBJ2-5
CASSLGGTSDQETQYF
>TRBV5-1|TRBJ1-1
CASSPGVMNTEAFF
>TRBV12-3/TRBV12-4|TRBJ1-1
CASTRTPNTEAFF
>TRBV7-9|TRBJ1-1
CASSPYQEGTEAFF
>TRBV18|TRBJ2-7
CASSPGTGSEQYF
>TRBV7-9|TRBJ2-1
CASSLETPLYEQFF
>TRBV13|TRBJ1-4
CASSLPGNEKLFF
>TRBV5-1|TRBJ1-5
CASSLEGQENQPQHF
>TRBV2|TRBJ1-1
CASNLENTEAFF
>TRBV28|TRBJ2-1
CASSSHGLAGDEQFF
>TRBV7-2|TRBJ2-3
CASSLDDGSPDTQYF
>TRBV27|TRBJ2-5
CASSFLSGETQYF
>TRBV27|TRBJ1-2
CASSPRDRFGGYTF
>TRBV5-8|TRBJ2-3
CASSARPGQGIWDTQYF
>TRBV10-3|TRBJ2-3
CAISESMAGQATDTQYF
>TRBV18|TRBJ2-1
CASSPTGEPYNEQFF